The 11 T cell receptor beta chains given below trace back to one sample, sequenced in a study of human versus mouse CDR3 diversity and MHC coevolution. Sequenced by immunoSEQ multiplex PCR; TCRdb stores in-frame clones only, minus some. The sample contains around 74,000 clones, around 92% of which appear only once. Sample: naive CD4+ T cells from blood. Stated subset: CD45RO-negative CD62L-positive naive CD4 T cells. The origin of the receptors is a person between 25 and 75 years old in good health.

The CDR3 reads CASSSMGQGNTEAFF. The CDR3 DNA sequence: TGCGCCAGCAGCTCGATGGGACAGGGGAACACTGAAGCTTTCTTT. V and J are TRBV5-1 and TRBJ1-1; 9 bases line up with TRBD1. Looked up from germline, CDR1 is SGHRS and CDR2 is YFSETQ. CDR3 length: 15 residues. V dropped 3 bases and J dropped 1; count of bases not matched to a gene: 4. Full variable domain (rest looked up from reference TRBV5-1 and TRBJ1-1): KAGVTQTPRYLIKTRGQQVTLSCSPISGHRSVSWYQQTPGQGLQFLFEYFSETQRNKGNFPGRFSGRQFSNSRSEMNVSTLELGDSALYLCASSSMGQGNTEAFFGQGTRLTVV.

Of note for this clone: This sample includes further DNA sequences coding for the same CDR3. The CDR3 sequence: CSVGRLGVDRLITDTQYF. The CDR3 DNA reads TGCAGCGTTGGGAGGCTTGGCGTGGACAGGTTAATCACAGATACGCAGTATTTT. The chain recombines TRBV29-1 with TRBJ2-3, with 7 positions matching TRBD1. V lost 4 bases and J lost 2; bases outside the gene matches: 18. Per germline, CDR1 SQVTM and CDR2 ANQGSEA. The CDR3 is 18 residues long.

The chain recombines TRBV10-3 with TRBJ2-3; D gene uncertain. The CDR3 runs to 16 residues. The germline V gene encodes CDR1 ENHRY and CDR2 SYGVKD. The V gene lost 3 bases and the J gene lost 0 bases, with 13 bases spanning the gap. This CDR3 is CAISDLTAPSTDTQYF. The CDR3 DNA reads TGTGCCATCAGTGACCTGACTGCCCCTAGCACAGATACGCAGTATTTT.

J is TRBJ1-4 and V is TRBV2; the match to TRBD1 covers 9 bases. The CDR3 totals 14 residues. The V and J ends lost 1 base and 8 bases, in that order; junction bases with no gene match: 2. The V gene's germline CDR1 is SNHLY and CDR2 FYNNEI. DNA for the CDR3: TGTGCCAGCAGTGAAGGGACAGGGGTGGAAAAACTGTTTTTT. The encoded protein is CASSEGTGVEKLFF.

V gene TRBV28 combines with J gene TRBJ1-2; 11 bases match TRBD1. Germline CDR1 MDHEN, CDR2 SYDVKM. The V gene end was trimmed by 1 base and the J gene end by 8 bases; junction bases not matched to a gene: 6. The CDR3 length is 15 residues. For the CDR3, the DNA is TGTGCCAGCAGTTTATTCGGACAGGGGGCGCTGGGCTACACCTTC. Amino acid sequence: CASSLFGQGALGYTF.

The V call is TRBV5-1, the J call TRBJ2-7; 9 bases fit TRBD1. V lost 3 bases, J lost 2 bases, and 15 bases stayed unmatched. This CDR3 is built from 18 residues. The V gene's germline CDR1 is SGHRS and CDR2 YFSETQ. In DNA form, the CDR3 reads TGCGCCAGCAGCTCCGGACAGGGGACCCTAAGGCGACCCTACGAGCAGTACTTC. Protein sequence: CASSSGQGTLRRPYEQYF.

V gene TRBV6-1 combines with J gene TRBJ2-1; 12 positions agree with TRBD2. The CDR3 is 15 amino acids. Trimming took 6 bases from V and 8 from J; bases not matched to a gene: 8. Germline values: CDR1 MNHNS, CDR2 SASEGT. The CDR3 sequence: CASRDGTSGHYEQFF. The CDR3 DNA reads TGTGCCAGCAGGGATGGGACTAGCGGGCATTATGAGCAGTTCTTC.

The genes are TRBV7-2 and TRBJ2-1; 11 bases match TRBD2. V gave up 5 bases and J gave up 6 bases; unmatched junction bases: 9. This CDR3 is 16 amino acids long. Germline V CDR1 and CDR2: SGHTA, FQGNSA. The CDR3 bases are TGTGCCAGCAGCGTACCGGGACTAGCGGCAATCAATGAGCAGTTCTTC. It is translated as CASSVPGLAAINEQFF. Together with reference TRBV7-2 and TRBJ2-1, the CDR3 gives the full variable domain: GAGVSQSPSNKVTEKGKDVELRCDPISGHTALYWYRQSLGQGLEFLIYFQGNSAPDKSGLPSDRFSAERTGGSVSTLTIQRTQQEDSAVYLCASSVPGLAAINEQFFGPGTRLTVL.

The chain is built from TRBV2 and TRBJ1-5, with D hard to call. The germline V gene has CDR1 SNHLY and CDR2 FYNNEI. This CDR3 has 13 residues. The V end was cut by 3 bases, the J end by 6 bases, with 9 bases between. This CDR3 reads CASSDRGIQPQHF. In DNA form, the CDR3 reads TGTGCCAGCAGTGATCGGGGAATTCAGCCCCAGCATTTT.

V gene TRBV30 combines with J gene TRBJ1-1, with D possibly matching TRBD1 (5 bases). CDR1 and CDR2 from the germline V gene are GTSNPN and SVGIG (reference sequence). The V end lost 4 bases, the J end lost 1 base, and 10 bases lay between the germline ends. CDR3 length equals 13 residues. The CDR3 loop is CAWNRQPNTEAFF. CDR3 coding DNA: TGTGCCTGGAATAGACAGCCGAACACTGAAGCTTTCTTT.

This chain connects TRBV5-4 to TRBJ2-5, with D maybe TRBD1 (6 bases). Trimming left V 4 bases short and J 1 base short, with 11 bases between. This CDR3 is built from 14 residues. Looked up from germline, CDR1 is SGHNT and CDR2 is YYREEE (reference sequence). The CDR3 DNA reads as TGTGCCAGCAGCGCGATACAGGGCCAAGAGACCCAGTACTTC. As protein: CASSAIQGQETQYF.